This TCR beta chain was retrieved from a study of T-cell memory formation after mild COVID-19. Germline V gives CDR1 SEHNR, CDR2 FQNEAQ (reference sequence). J lost 5 bases, V lost 2 bases, and 4 bases had no gene match. The CDR3 is made up of 15 amino acids. One entry per CDR3 protein, called by TCRdb with MiXCR from the 5' RACE reads. The sample lists roughly 350,000 distinct CDR3 sequences, under 30% occurring once. This clonotype was counted only a few times. The source material was PBMCs or a T cell subset sorted from them (not recorded which). This TCR was sampled from an adult woman who had mild COVID-19 (a few samples of this study predate the infection). Cell type and time point are not known. This sequence joins TRBV7-9 and TRBJ2-1; 9 nucleotides line up with TRBD2. CDR3 protein: CASSLFSSGDNEQFF. The CDR3 coding sequence is TGTGCCAGCAGCTTATTTTCTAGCGGGGACAATGAGCAGTTCTTC.